What follows are 26 T cell receptor beta chains derived from one specimen sequenced in a study of blood T cell repertoires in COVID-19. Profiled with immunoSEQ multiplex PCR; TCRdb holds only in-frame clones, not every one. The table shows under 100,000 clones, with around 88% occurring only once. The sequenced material came from peripheral blood. The receptor set was obtained from a man under 40 with acute or convalescent COVID-19.

This rearrangement joins TRBV4-1 to TRBJ2-7; D is unclear. The CDR3 is 11 residues long. The V and J ends lost 2 bases and 7 bases respectively, with 6 bases between them. The germline CDR1 and CDR2 sequences are MGHRA and YSYEKL. The chain's CDR3 is CASSQFSEQYF. In DNA, the CDR3 is TGCGCCAGCAGCCAATTTTCAGAGCAGTACTTC.

This rearrangement joins TRBV27 to TRBJ2-7; 7 bases map to TRBD1. CDR1 is MNHEY, CDR2 SMNVEV, per germline (reference sequence). There are 12 residues in the CDR3. The J segment lost 4 bases and the V segment lost 6 bases, leaving 3 bases of the junction unmatched. The CDR3 DNA is TGTGCCAGCAGGGGACAGATTTACGAGCAGTACTTC. It codes for CASRGQIYEQYF.

The rearrangement uses TRBV23-1 and TRBJ2-2, with 8 bases fitting TRBD1. TRBV23-1 is an open reading frame, and its role is uncertain. V shed 5 bases and J 0 bases; nucleotides not matched to a gene: 2. The CDR3 loop spans 15 amino acids. CDR3 in DNA: TGCGCCAGCAGTAGGGGACAGGCGAACACCGGGGAGCTGTTTTTT. It is translated as CASSRGQANTGELFF.

The chain joins TRBV7-6 to TRBJ2-1; D remains ambiguous. Looked up from germline, CDR1 is SGHVS and CDR2 is FNYEAQ. Deletions cut 3 bases from V and 3 bases from J, with 6 bases between. CDR3 length: 13 residues. CDR3 in DNA: TGTGCCAGCAGCTTGTTTCTCTACAATGAGCAGTTCTTC. Amino acids: CASSLFLYNEQFF.

V usage is TRBV10-2 and J usage is TRBJ1-5; D possibly corresponds to TRBD1 (5 bases). Germline assignment: CDR1 WSHSY and CDR2 SAAADI. The CDR3 is 19 residues long. Trimming left V 5 bases short and J 4 bases short, with 27 bases between. DNA of the CDR3: TGCGCCAGCAGTCTTTCGGGGGAGGGTCGGTTTGTAGGGAATCAGCCCCAGCATTTT. This codes for CASSLSGEGRFVGNQPQHF.

The chain recombines TRBV5-5 with TRBJ2-3, with 9 nucleotides matching TRBD2. Germline V gives CDR1 SGHKS, CDR2 YYEKEE (reference sequence). CDR3 length: 16 amino acids. The trim removed 4 bases at V and 3 bases at J, leaving 9 bases unmatched. The CDR3 sequence is CASSPWTSVTTDTQYF. The CDR3 DNA sequence: TGTGCCAGCAGCCCTTGGACTAGCGTGACGACAGATACGCAGTATTTT.

The chain couples TRBV28 to TRBJ2-7, with TRBD1 identical over 10 bases. Trimming removed 6 bases from V and 3 bases from J; junction bases left unmatched: 8. Germline V gives CDR1 MDHEN, CDR2 SYDVKM. The CDR3 has 15 amino acids. CDR3 protein: CASSPSRTGGYEQYF. CDR3 DNA sequence: TGTGCCAGCAGCCCTTCCCGGACAGGGGGCTACGAGCAGTACTTC.

The genes are TRBV7-2 and TRBJ2-3; TRBD2 might be the D (6 bases). This CDR3 comprises 14 residues. V dropped 5 bases and J dropped 6 bases, with 15 bases sitting between them. Germline V lookup: CDR1 SGHTA, CDR2 FQGNSA. The CDR3 DNA is TGTGCCAGCAGCCGGGATCGGGGGTCGGATACGCAGTATTTT. The encoded protein is CASSRDRGSDTQYF.

V and J are TRBV19 and TRBJ1-4; a weak D match, TRBD1 (5 bases). V shed 8 bases and J shed 3 bases, with 13 bases lying between them. There are 14 residues in the CDR3. Germline V gene sequence: CDR1 LNHDA, CDR2 SQIVND (reference sequence). CDR3 amino acids: CASARVGPNEKLFF. For the CDR3, the DNA is TGTGCCAGTGCGCGAGTGGGGCCTAATGAAAAACTGTTTTTT. Drawing the rest from reference TRBV19 and TRBJ1-4, the complete variable domain is DGGITQSPKYLFRKEGQNVTLSCEQNLNHDAMYWYRQDPGQGLRLIYYSQIVNDFQKGDIAEGYSVSREKKESFPLTVTSAQKNPTAFYLCASARVGPNEKLFFGSGTQLSVL.

The chain recombines TRBV30 with TRBJ2-1; 8 nucleotides align to TRBD2. V was pared by 6 bases and J by 3 bases, with 7 bases of the junction left unmatched. The CDR3 sequence is 14 residues long. In germline, CDR1 is GTSNPN, CDR2 SVGIG (reference sequence). CDR3 protein: CACPGTRSYNEQFF. Written as DNA, the CDR3 is TGTGCCTGTCCCGGGACTAGAAGCTACAATGAGCAGTTCTTC.

The chain joins TRBV5-6 to TRBJ1-4; D not resolved. The CDR3 is 15 amino acids. Germline V gives CDR1 SGHDT, CDR2 YYEEEE. V was pared by 1 base and J by 11 bases, with 18 bases between. CDR3 loop: CASSLRPEASRKLFF. CDR3 DNA sequence: TGTGCCAGCAGCTTGCGGCCAGAGGCTAGTCGGAAACTGTTTTTT.

This chain links TRBV25-1 with TRBJ1-4, with TRBD1 matching 9 bases. J lost 8 bases, V lost 6 bases, and 7 bases had no gene match. Germline CDR1 and CDR2: MGHDK and SYGVNS. The CDR3 is made up of 14 amino acids. CDR3 nucleotides: TGTGCCAGCAGGGAGGGGACAGGGTACGAAAAACTGTTTTTT. Its translation: CASREGTGYEKLFF.

The DNA for the CDR3 is TGTGCCAGCAGCCCTCGGACTAGCGGGTTCTCCTACAATGAGCAGTTCTTC. Its translation is CASSPRTSGFSYNEQFF. This chain uses TRBV9 with TRBJ2-1; 11 positions agree with TRBD2. V was pared by 4 bases and J by 0 bases, with 6 bases of the junction left unmatched. The CDR3 runs to 17 residues. Germline CDR1 and CDR2: SGDLS and YYNGEE.

This clone has a handful of counts. This chain uses TRBV12-3 or TRBV12-4 with TRBJ2-7, with unresolved D. V was shortened by 3 bases and J by 6 bases, with 12 bases between the two germline ends. There are 13 residues in the CDR3. The chain's CDR3 is CASSFLLSGEQYF. CDR3 sequence (DNA): TGTGCCAGCAGTTTCCTCCTCTCCGGCGAGCAGTACTTC.

V usage is TRBV7-8 and J usage is TRBJ2-1; the D gene is possibly TRBD1 (6 bases). The CDR3 consists of 15 residues. V gave up 5 bases and J gave up 7 bases, with 18 bases separating them. The germline V gene encodes CDR1 SGHVS and CDR2 FQNEAQ. The DNA of the CDR3 is TGTGCCAGCAGCCTTTACAGGGACCGTCGGAATGAGCAGTTCTTC. Translation: CASSLYRDRRNEQFF. The whole variable domain, filled in from reference TRBV7-8 and TRBJ2-1, reads GAGVSQSPRYKVAKRGQDVALRCDPISGHVSLFWYQQALGQGPEFLTYFQNEAQLDKSGLPSDRFFAERPEGSVSTLKIQRTQQEDSAVYLCASSLYRDRRNEQFFGPGTRLTVL.

The gene calls are TRBV7-6 and TRBJ2-2; 10 bases map to TRBD2. Trimming cost V 5 bases and J 7 bases; bases outside gene matches: 7. This CDR3 comprises 15 residues. Germline assignment: CDR1 SGHVS and CDR2 FNYEAQ. CDR3 loop: CASSTGTSAGGELFF. In nucleotides, the CDR3 is TGTGCCAGCAGCACCGGGACTAGCGCCGGCGGGGAGCTGTTTTTT. The complete variable domain, with remaining parts taken from reference TRBV7-6 and TRBJ2-2, reads GAGVSQSPRYKVTKRGQDVALRCDPISGHVSLYWYRQALGQGPEFLTYFNYEAQQDKSGLPNDRFSAERPEGSISTLTIQRTEQRDSAMYRCASSTGTSAGGELFFGEGSRLTVL.

The chain couples TRBV6-5 to TRBJ1-2; possible D gene TRBD1, 6 bases. CDR1 MNHEY and CDR2 SVGAGI come from the germline V gene. Trimming removed 8 bases at V and 8 bases at J, with 18 bases between. The CDR3 has 13 residues. The chain's CDR3 is CASGLGQAFGYTF. DNA of the CDR3: TGTGCCAGCGGTTTGGGACAAGCTTTCGGCTACACCTTC.

This clone appeared many times. This chain connects TRBV6-5 to TRBJ2-2; 9 nucleotides line up with TRBD1. The CDR3 consists of 15 residues. CDR1 MNHEY and CDR2 SVGAGI come from the germline V gene. J gave up 3 bases and V 6 bases, and 5 bases lay outside the gene matches. CDR3 in amino acids: CASSPGDRDTGELFF. In DNA form, the CDR3 reads TGTGCCAGCAGCCCAGGGGACAGGGACACCGGGGAGCTGTTTTTT.

The rearrangement uses TRBV6-5 and TRBJ2-5, with D possibly matching TRBD2 (6 bases). Germline V gene lookup returns CDR1 MNHEY and CDR2 SVGAGI. The V end was cut by 5 bases, the J end by 1 base, with 11 bases between. The CDR3 runs to 14 residues. CDR3 coding DNA: TGTGCCAGCAGTCGACGGGGACTCCAAGAGACCCAGTACTTC. Protein product: CASSRRGLQETQYF.

The chain combines TRBV6-2 or TRBV6-3 with TRBJ1-6; D is unresolved. This CDR3 contains 13 residues. The V gene lost 5 bases and the J gene lost 10 bases, with 12 bases spanning the gap. CDR1 and CDR2 (germline): MNHEY, SVGEGT. CDR3 residues: CASSPGIVSPLHF. The CDR3 nucleotides read TGTGCCAGCAGTCCCGGGATTGTCTCACCCCTCCACTTT.

DNA for the CDR3: TGTGCCAGCAGCTTAGGAGCGGGGGGCTCTGGGGCCAACGTCCTGACTTTC. Amino acids: CASSLGAGGSGANVLTF. This rearrangement joins TRBV13 to TRBJ2-6; TRBD2 matches 9 bases. The CDR3 loop spans 17 amino acids. From germline, CDR1 is PRHDT and CDR2 FYEKMQ (reference sequence). V lost 0 bases to trimming and J lost 0 bases; unmatched junction nucleotides: 0.

This sequence joins TRBV7-3 and TRBJ2-1; 7 nucleotides agree with TRBD2. J was trimmed by 0 bases and V by 5 bases; bases with no gene match: 10. The CDR3 is made up of 17 amino acids. The germline CDR1 and CDR2 sequences are SGHTA and FQGTGA. The CDR3 DNA is TGTGCCAGCAGCGGATCTAGCGGATCGACCTCCTACAATGAGCAGTTCTTC. Encoded protein: CASSGSSGSTSYNEQFF.

This chain joins TRBV19 and TRBJ2-1; 7 bases align to TRBD2. The CDR3 contains 15 residues. Germline CDR1 is LNHDA and CDR2 is SQIVND (reference sequence). Trimming removed 1 base from V and 8 bases from J; junction bases left unmatched: 8. The CDR3 region is CASSIGEREVDEQFF. For the CDR3, the DNA is TGTGCCAGTAGTATAGGGGAGCGGGAAGTCGATGAGCAGTTCTTC. Supplemented by reference TRBV19 and TRBJ2-1, the full variable domain reads DGGITQSPKYLFRKEGQNVTLSCEQNLNHDAMYWYRQDPGQGLRLIYYSQIVNDFQKGDIAEGYSVSREKKESFPLTVTSAQKNPTAFYLCASSIGEREVDEQFFGPGTRLTVL.

The rearrangement uses TRBV24-1 and TRBJ2-3, with D maybe TRBD2 (6 bases). This CDR3 spans 14 amino acids. Trimming cost V 4 bases and J 4 bases, with 11 bases left between them. Germline assignment: CDR1 KGHDR and CDR2 SFDVKD. The CDR3 DNA reads as TGTGCCACCAGTGAGGGAGGCGTCCCAGATACGCAGTATTTT. Translated: CATSEGGVPDTQYF.

The J gene is TRBJ1-1, the V gene TRBV4-3, with D maybe TRBD1 (6 bases). This CDR3 contains 16 residues. The V gene lost 3 bases and the J gene lost 3 bases, with 17 bases spanning the gap. Germline CDR1 reads LGHNA; CDR2 reads YSLEER. The CDR3 DNA sequence: TGCGCCAGCAGCCAGCAGGGGTCCCGGTGGGACACTGAAGCTTTCTTT. Translating it yields CASSQQGSRWDTEAFF.

The V call is TRBV6-5, the J call TRBJ2-7; D uncertain. Trimming removed 5 bases at V and 2 bases at J, with 10 bases between. CDR3 length: 13 residues. Germline V CDR1 and CDR2: MNHEY, SVGAGI. In DNA, the CDR3 is TGTGCCAGCAGTCTGCAGGATCCCTACGAGCAGTACTTC. Protein sequence: CASSLQDPYEQYF.